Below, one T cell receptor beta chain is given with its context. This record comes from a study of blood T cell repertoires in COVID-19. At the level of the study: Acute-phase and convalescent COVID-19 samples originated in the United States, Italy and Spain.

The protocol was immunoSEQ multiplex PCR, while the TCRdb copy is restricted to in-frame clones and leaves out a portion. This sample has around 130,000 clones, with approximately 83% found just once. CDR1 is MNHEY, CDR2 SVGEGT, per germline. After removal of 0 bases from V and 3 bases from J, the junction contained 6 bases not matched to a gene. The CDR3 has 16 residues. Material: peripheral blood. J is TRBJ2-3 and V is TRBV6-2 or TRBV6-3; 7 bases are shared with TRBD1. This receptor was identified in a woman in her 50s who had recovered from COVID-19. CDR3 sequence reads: CASSYSTGSVTDTQYF. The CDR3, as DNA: TGTGCCAGCAGTTACTCGACAGGGTCTGTTACAGATACGCAGTATTTT.